The rows below give T cell receptor beta chains drawn from one sample of a study of T cells expressing NK-cell markers. TCRdb reprocessed the 5' RACE reads and stores each CDR3 protein as one record, lacking DNA. This listing includes about 450,000 distinct CDR3 sequences. The sequenced sample consisted of blood T cells: a sorted CD56 or NKG2C T cell subset, CD4+ or CD8+ T cells, or bulk PBMC T cells (not recorded which). All receptors derive from a woman between 18 and 69 years old in good health. The CDR3 runs from the conserved cysteine through the conserved F or W. Each record gives: J gene, V gene, CDR3 protein.

TRBJ2-1,TRBV7-9,CASSVVAGVSYNEQFF
TRBJ2-1,TRBV5-6,CASSLWQGIYNEQFF
TRBJ2-1,TRBV20-1,CSASRVDEQFF
TRBJ1-5,TRBV18,CASSPERTGAGRPQHF
TRBJ2-5,TRBV20-1,CSARDYRLGGLQETQYF
TRBJ1-5,TRBV18,CASSPPGTGSSQPQHF
TRBJ2-3,TRBV9,CASSPRTSGGDTDTQYF
TRBJ2-2,TRBV5-6,CASSLIDPLTGDTGELFF
TRBJ1-5,TRBV20-1,CSARVRGQGQPQHF
TRBJ2-2,TRBV21-1,CASSKQPGQPNTGELFF
TRBJ2-3,TRBV12-3/TRBV12-4,CASSRGGRGTDTQYF
TRBJ1-2,TRBV12-5,CASGPLGALGYTF
TRBJ2-1,TRBV3-1,CASSQLVGNNEQFF
TRBJ1-4,TRBV4-3,CASSQDPSGGDEKLFF
TRBJ2-5,TRBV20-1,CSAKKGQGQETQYF
TRBJ2-1,TRBV24-1,CATSDFTSVNEQFF
TRBJ1-1,TRBV5-1,CASSSGANHMNTEAFF
TRBJ2-6,TRBV20-1,CGVPFSGANVLTF
TRBJ2-7,TRBV20-1,CSARRDISYEQYF
TRBJ2-7,TRBV29-1,CSVKPQGAEQYF
TRBJ1-4,TRBV6-1,CASSPEPWTATNEKLFF
TRBJ2-1,TRBV7-8,CASSFDSPEQFF
TRBJ2-5,TRBV30,CAWFPSTPREETQYF
TRBJ2-1,TRBV6-1,CASSGTLYNEQFF
TRBJ2-7,TRBV7-6,CASSDRLAGEQYF
TRBJ2-7,TRBV5-1,CASSSQAGFYEQYF
TRBJ2-2,TRBV2,CASLNFPNTRELFF
TRBJ2-5,TRBV29-1,CSVAGTSVGETQYF
TRBJ1-5,TRBV6-5,CASSYGTDSNQPQHF
TRBJ2-5,TRBV20-1,CSAKTGEAETQYF
TRBJ2-3,TRBV5-6,CASSLSLTDTQYF
TRBJ2-3,TRBV20-1,CSGAPHAPADTQYF
TRBJ2-1,TRBV15,CATSSDPAGGSGEQFF
TRBJ1-4,TRBV30,CAWATGLDNEKLFF
TRBJ2-7,TRBV28,CASSSTGGFYEQYF
TRBJ2-5,TRBV6-1,CASRAREETQYF
TRBJ1-1,TRBV18,CASSPEGLVNTEAFF
TRBJ2-1,TRBV5-5,CASSFGPGEKQFF
TRBJ2-1,TRBV7-9,CASSFRLREQFF
TRBJ2-1,TRBV7-9,CASSSSGLKYNEQFF
TRBJ1-1,TRBV11-1,CASSLDSRGDTEAFF
TRBJ1-3,TRBV28,CASSFRGQHSGNTIYF
TRBJ1-2,TRBV4-2,CASSPAGAGYGYTF
TRBJ2-5,TRBV29-1,CSVDPDWVQETQYF
TRBJ2-7,TRBV3-1,CASSQDLGEQYF
TRBJ2-3,TRBV5-1,CATTPGLAVSFYDTQYF
TRBJ2-7,TRBV20-1,CSARDPPGDEQYF
TRBJ2-1,TRBV7-2,CASSTGRTDNEQFF
TRBJ2-5,TRBV6-1,CASSDPGTSHRETQYF
TRBJ1-4,TRBV3-1,CASSQVRGGGEKLFF
TRBJ2-5,TRBV11-2,CASSSPYRYSGRPETQYF
TRBJ1-6,TRBV5-1,CASSLTGSGNNSPLHF
TRBJ1-4,TRBV20-1,CSARVPGTGNEKLFF
TRBJ1-2,TRBV7-9,CASSSYTGTGNYGYTF
TRBJ2-3,TRBV29-1,CSVGGGDRSSTDTQYF
TRBJ1-5,TRBV12-3/TRBV12-4,CASSAGDQPQHF
TRBJ1-4,TRBV5-4,CASSRWASNEKLFF
TRBJ2-3,TRBV29-1,CSVDQGLDTQYF
TRBJ2-3,TRBV11-2,CASSLIPGGRGDTQYF